This entry describes one T cell receptor (beta chain). Data came from immunoSEQ multiplex PCR; TCRdb stores just in-frame clones and leaves some out. This repertoire shows tens of thousands of clones, approximately 91% found once; its top ten account for around 0.29%. The source of the sample is a study of T cell changes during pregnancy in multiple sclerosis. Per germline, CDR1 MNHNS and CDR2 SASEGT. V lost 5 bases to trimming and J lost 0 bases; unmatched junction nucleotides: 6. This CDR3 has 15 amino acids. The starting material was CD4+ T cells from peripheral blood mononuclear cells, obtained in the second trimester of pregnancy. This TCR came from a female donor with multiple sclerosis, enrolled in a pregnancy study. This chain uses TRBV6-1 with TRBJ2-7; 8 positions match TRBD1. DNA of the CDR3: TGTGCCAGCAGTCCTCAGGGGGCAAGCTCCTACGAGCAGTACTTC. This codes for CASSPQGASSYEQYF.